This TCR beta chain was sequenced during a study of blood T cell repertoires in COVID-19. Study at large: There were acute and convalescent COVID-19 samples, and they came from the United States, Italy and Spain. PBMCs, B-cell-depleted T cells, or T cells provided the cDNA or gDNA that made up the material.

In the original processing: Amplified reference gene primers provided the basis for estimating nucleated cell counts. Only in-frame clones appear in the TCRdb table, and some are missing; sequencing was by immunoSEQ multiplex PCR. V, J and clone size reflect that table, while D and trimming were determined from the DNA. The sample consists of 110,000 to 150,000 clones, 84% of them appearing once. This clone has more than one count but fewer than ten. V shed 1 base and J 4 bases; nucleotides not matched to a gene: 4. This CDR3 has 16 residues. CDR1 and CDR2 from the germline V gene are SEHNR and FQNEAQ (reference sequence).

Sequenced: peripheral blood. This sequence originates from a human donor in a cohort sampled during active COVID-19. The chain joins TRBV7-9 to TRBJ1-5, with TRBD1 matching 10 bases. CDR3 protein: CASSLGWDRGNQPQHF. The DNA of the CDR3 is TGTGCCAGCAGCTTAGGCTGGGACAGGGGAAATCAGCCCCAGCATTTT.